The 27 T cell receptor beta chains below were found in one sample sequenced in a study of beta chain features in type 1 diabetes. Their recognized antigens are unknown. Study results and caveats: All four CD4+ subsets of Type 1 diabetes patients contained TCRB CDR3s that were moderately but significantly shorter.

The sequenced template was cDNA made from the entire isolated RNA. Here immunoSEQ multiplex PCR was the method, and the copy in TCRdb shows in-frame clones only, minus some. The data contain roughly 730,000 clones, 13% of them singletons. The sequenced material came from naive CD4+ T cells from blood. The receptors come from a man between 18 and 29 years old with type 1 diabetes.

The rearrangement links TRBV4-1 to TRBJ1-6, with D possibly being TRBD1 (5 bases). From germline, CDR1 is MGHRA and CDR2 YSYEKL. V was cut by 8 bases and J by 2 bases, with 10 bases left in between. This CDR3 has 14 amino acids. CDR3 sequence (DNA): TGCGCCAGCGGCCGGGGCCCCTATAATTCACCCCTCCACTTT. Protein sequence: CASGRGPYNSPLHF.

The chain links TRBV9 to TRBJ2-3; 8 bases are a match to TRBD2. V shed 0 bases, J shed 1 base, and the junction held 7 bases outside the gene matches. The CDR3 runs to 17 residues. The V gene's germline CDR1 is SGDLS and CDR2 YYNGEE. CDR3 in amino acids: CASSVGYSGAGTDTQYF. CDR3 in DNA: TGTGCCAGCAGCGTAGGTTATAGCGGGGCCGGCACAGATACGCAGTATTTT. Full variable domain (remainder filled in from reference TRBV9 and TRBJ2-3): DSGVTQTPKHLITATGQRVTLRCSPRSGDLSVYWYQQSLDQGLQFLIQYYNGEERAKGNILERFSAQQFPDLHSELNLSSLELGDSALYFCASSVGYSGAGTDTQYFGPGTRLTVL.

In this sample, this clone turned up a few times. The chain uses TRBV28 and TRBJ1-1; no clear D gene. V lost 6 bases and J lost 3, with 5 bases in between. The germline CDR1 and CDR2 sequences are MDHEN and SYDVKM. CDR3 length equals 11 residues. The CDR3 sequence: CASRGHTEAFF. The CDR3 coding sequence is TGTGCCAGCAGGGGCCACACTGAAGCTTTCTTT.

V gene TRBV27 combines with J gene TRBJ2-7, with TRBD2 matching 9 bases. Germline V gives CDR1 MNHEY, CDR2 SMNVEV (reference sequence). The trim removed 3 bases at V and 0 bases at J, leaving 9 bases unmatched. The CDR3 is 17 residues long. The CDR3 nucleotides are TGTGCCAGCAGTTTCTCGAAGACTAGCGGCGTCTCCTACGAGCAGTACTTC. This codes for CASSFSKTSGVSYEQYF.

The chain employs TRBV5-1 and TRBJ2-3; D unresolved. Germline CDR1 SGHRS, CDR2 YFSETQ. The CDR3 loop spans 16 amino acids. Trimming took off 2 bases at V and 3 bases at J, with 16 bases between the two ends. CDR3 in amino acids: CASSLRRSELTDTQYF. Here the CDR3 DNA reads TGCGCCAGCAGCTTACGGCGGAGTGAGCTTACAGATACGCAGTATTTT.

This clone was detected a few times. As DNA, the CDR3 is TGCGCCAGCAGTGAGATTCGGTTCGGGACCGTGTTTGAGCAGTACTTC. Protein: CASSEIRFGTVFEQYF. This rearrangement joins TRBV10-1 to TRBJ2-7; perhaps D is TRBD1 or TRBD2 (5 bases each). Trimming took off 2 bases at V and 7 bases at J, with 21 bases between the two ends. The CDR3 is made up of 16 amino acids. Germline loops: CDR1 WNHNN, CDR2 SYGVQD (reference sequence).

This clone has just one count. This chain connects TRBV7-2 to TRBJ2-7; the D gene is possibly TRBD2 (5 bases). The ends were cut back, 5 bases at V and 6 bases at J, with 14 bases in the middle. This CDR3 has 13 residues. Germline V gene data show CDR1 as SGHTA and CDR2 as FQGNSA. CDR3 in DNA: TGTGCCAGCAGCCGAAGTGGGGAGAGCGAGCAGTACTTC. Protein sequence: CASSRSGESEQYF.

The genes are TRBV19 and TRBJ1-1; perhaps TRBD1 as D (5 bases). Trimming removed 8 bases at V and 2 bases at J, with 18 bases between. There are 15 residues in the CDR3. From germline, CDR1 is LNHDA and CDR2 SQIVND (reference sequence). Here the CDR3 reads CASAGRRDPNTEAFF. The DNA for the CDR3 is TGTGCCAGTGCGGGGCGAAGGGACCCAAACACTGAAGCTTTCTTT.

CDR3 protein: CASSGSQGWGTEAFF. For the CDR3, the DNA is TGTGCCAGCAGTGGGTCACAGGGTTGGGGCACTGAAGCTTTCTTT. The chain combines TRBV28 with TRBJ1-1; D perhaps matches TRBD1 (6 bases). Germline lookup yields CDR1 MDHEN and CDR2 SYDVKM. The CDR3 has 15 amino acids. V lost 5 bases and J lost 4, with 17 bases in between.

CDR3 DNA sequence: TGCGCCAGCAGTCAACGAAACCAGGACCCGCATGGGAGAACCTACGAGCAGTACTTC. Translated: CASSQRNQDPHGRTYEQYF. The V gene is TRBV23-1, the J gene TRBJ2-7, with a tentative D call TRBD2 (5 bases). TRBV23-1 counts as an open reading frame of uncertain function. CDR3 length: 19 residues. With 2 bases removed from V and 2 bases from J, the gap between germline ends came to 25 bases.

This chain joins TRBV30 and TRBJ1-1; no clear D gene. Trimming removed 2 bases from V and 1 base from J, with 17 bases in between. There are 16 residues in the CDR3. The germline CDR1 and CDR2 sequences are GTSNPN and SVGIG (reference sequence). CDR3 region: CAWSRRLVQENTEAFF. CDR3 coding DNA: TGTGCCTGGAGTCGCCGTCTCGTCCAAGAGAACACTGAAGCTTTCTTT.

This clone came up a few times. The chain is built from TRBV7-2 and TRBJ1-6, with a weak D call TRBD1 (6 bases). The germline gives CDR1 SGHTA, CDR2 FQGNSA. Trimming pared 2 bases from V and 5 bases from J, leaving 7 bases between. The CDR3 is made up of 14 amino acids. CDR3 in amino acids: CASSLQGNNSPLHF. For the CDR3, the DNA is TGTGCCAGCAGCTTACAGGGGAATAATTCACCCCTCCACTTT.

The chain carries TRBV9 and TRBJ1-2, with unresolved D. Germline-derived CDR1 and CDR2 are SGDLS and YYNGEE. V lost 0 bases and J 10 bases, leaving 13 bases between the germline ends. This CDR3 region has 13 residues. In DNA, the CDR3 is TGTGCCAGCAGCGTAGGACCCGGGGAGGTCTACACCTTC. Translated: CASSVGPGEVYTF.

V is TRBV4-2 and J is TRBJ1-6, with D hard to call. Germline V CDR1 and CDR2: LGHNA, YNFKEQ. V was trimmed by 0 bases and J by 7 bases, leaving 7 bases between them. CDR3 length: 14 amino acids. CDR3 sequence reads: CASSQDQGNSPLHF. The CDR3 bases are TGTGCCAGCAGCCAAGATCAAGGGAATTCACCCCTCCACTTT.

The CDR3 here is CASSGTRDRGDNQPQHF. The CDR3 DNA sequence: TGTGCCAGCAGTGGAACCCGGGACAGGGGGGACAATCAGCCCCAGCATTTT. The chain combines TRBV6-1 with TRBJ1-5; 11 bases agree with TRBD1. The V and J ends lost 4 bases and 3 bases, in that order; junction bases with no gene match: 8. CDR1 and CDR2 from the germline V gene are MNHNS and SASEGT. CDR3 length: 17 amino acids.

In its sample, this clone was seen a few times. V gene TRBV19 combines with J gene TRBJ2-5; D is unresolved. This CDR3 has 13 residues. CDR1 is LNHDA, CDR2 SQIVND, per germline (reference sequence). V was pared by 2 bases and J by 2 bases, with 6 bases between. In DNA form, the CDR3 reads TGTGCCAGTAGTATATCAGTACAAGAGACCCAGTACTTC. It translates to CASSISVQETQYF.

The V call is TRBV29-1, the J call TRBJ1-4; D possibly corresponds to TRBD1 (6 bases). The CDR3 length is 16 residues. CDR1 is SQVTM, CDR2 ANQGSEA, per germline. The germline V and J ends were trimmed by 0 bases and 7 bases, with 18 bases remaining between them. CDR3 in amino acids: CSVEEGPGAYSEKLFF. The CDR3 coding sequence is TGCAGCGTTGAAGAGGGGCCGGGGGCATATAGTGAAAAACTGTTTTTT.

This clone was seen a handful of times. V is TRBV23-1 and J is TRBJ1-4; a possible D gene is TRBD1 (5 bases). TRBV23-1 is known as an ORF, though its function is uncertain. The CDR3 sequence is 16 residues long. V was shortened by 0 bases and J by 7 bases, with 15 bases between the two germline ends. This CDR3 is CASSQSGQGGCEKLFF. The CDR3 nucleotides are TGCGCCAGCAGTCAATCAGGGCAGGGTGGCTGTGAAAAACTGTTTTTT.

The chain joins TRBV5-6 to TRBJ1-1, with a tentative D call TRBD1 (6 bases). V dropped 3 bases and J dropped 4 bases, with 13 bases sitting between them. The CDR3 runs to 14 residues. Per the germline V gene, CDR1 is SGHDT and CDR2 is YYEEEE. The CDR3 sequence is CASSSLDRGTEAFF. Here the CDR3 DNA reads TGTGCCAGCAGCTCCCTGGACAGAGGCACTGAAGCTTTCTTT.

This clone was counted only a few times. The chain recombines TRBV30 with TRBJ2-7; no firm D call. The V end lost 0 bases, the J end lost 3 bases, and 9 bases lay between the germline ends. CDR3 length: 13 amino acids. CDR1 is GTSNPN, CDR2 SVGIG, per germline (reference sequence). The CDR3 protein is CAWSVGGSYEQYF. CDR3 nucleotides: TGTGCCTGGAGTGTGGGTGGCAGCTACGAGCAGTACTTC.

The gene calls are TRBV6-5 and TRBJ1-1; D possibly corresponds to TRBD1 (5 bases). Trimming left V 8 bases short and J 6 bases short, with 16 bases between. Germline CDR1 is MNHEY and CDR2 is SVGAGI. The CDR3 extends over 13 amino acids. CDR3 in amino acids: CASDSGVRAEAFF. CDR3 in DNA: TGTGCCAGCGATAGTGGAGTCAGGGCTGAAGCTTTCTTT.

This clone has more than one count but fewer than ten. V usage is TRBV2 and J usage is TRBJ1-6; 7 positions agree with TRBD1. The CDR3 is made up of 16 amino acids. Looked up from germline, CDR1 is SNHLY and CDR2 is FYNNEI. Unmatched junction bases numbered 12, after V lost 4 bases and J lost 9 bases. The CDR3 reads CASSGWTGLAPSPLHF. DNA of the CDR3: TGTGCCAGCAGTGGTTGGACAGGTCTAGCGCCTTCACCCCTCCACTTT.

The V gene is TRBV7-8, the J gene TRBJ2-5, with a possible D match to TRBD2 (7 bases). The CDR3 length is 15 residues. Trimming left V 5 bases short and J 5 bases short, with 18 bases between. The germline V gene encodes CDR1 SGHVS and CDR2 FQNEAQ. The DNA of the CDR3 is TGTGCCAGCAGCCCCCTAAACGGGGGGCCCGAGACCCAGTACTTC. Amino acids: CASSPLNGGPETQYF. Full variable domain (rest looked up from reference TRBV7-8 and TRBJ2-5): GAGVSQSPRYKVAKRGQDVALRCDPISGHVSLFWYQQALGQGPEFLTYFQNEAQLDKSGLPSDRFFAERPEGSVSTLKIQRTQQEDSAVYLCASSPLNGGPETQYFGPGTRLLVL.

This clone came up a few times. Mismatch with germline at one junction end may stem from a read error. The chain links TRBV7-7 to TRBJ1-6, with D hard to call. CDR3 size: 14 residues. Germline V lookup: CDR1 SSHAT, CDR2 FNYEAQ (reference sequence). The CDR3 DNA is TGTGCTAGCAGCTTAGGGTTCGGCGATTCACCCCTCCACTTT. It codes for CASSLGFGDSPLHF.

The genes are TRBV15 and TRBJ1-1, with D unclear. Germline V gene lookup returns CDR1 LNHNV and CDR2 YYDKDF (reference sequence). The ends were cut back, 0 bases at V and 2 bases at J, with 10 bases in the middle. The CDR3 sequence is 15 residues long. CDR3 sequence reads: CATSRDLGINTEAFF. The CDR3 DNA reads as TGTGCCACCAGCAGAGATCTTGGGATTAACACTGAAGCTTTCTTT.

CDR3 sequence (DNA): TGTGCCAGCAGCTTGGCTGGGGCGGGGGCAACTAATGAAAAACTGTTTTTT. It is translated as CASSLAGAGATNEKLFF. The rearrangement joins TRBV5-6 to TRBJ1-4; possible D gene TRBD1, 5 bases. V was clipped by 0 bases and J by 0 bases, with 12 bases between them. The CDR3 length is 17 residues. Germline lookup yields CDR1 SGHDT and CDR2 YYEEEE.

This clone turned up a few times. V usage is TRBV5-1 and J usage is TRBJ1-5, with TRBD1 as a possible D gene (6 bases). The CDR3 length is 16 residues. Germline V gene data show CDR1 as SGHRS and CDR2 as YFSETQ. The V end was cut by 4 bases, the J end by 7 bases, with 21 bases between. CDR3 loop: CASSPGDSGGLQPQHF. The DNA for the CDR3 is TGCGCCAGCAGCCCGGGAGACTCCGGGGGCTTGCAGCCCCAGCATTTT.